This T cell receptor (beta chain) came from a study of radiation and T cells in renal cell carcinoma. General study findings and limits: Without pretreatment biopsies, baseline tumor clonotype presence was undetermined.

Time point reported: blood 2 weeks post-SBRT. Treatment in this sample: 15 Gy SBRT to primary tumor, nephrectomy 4 weeks later. Looked up from germline, CDR1 is SGDLS and CDR2 is YYNGEE. V was shortened by 2 bases and J by 8 bases, with 7 bases between the two germline ends. CDR3 length equals 12 residues. About this clone itself: What it binds is unknown.

Method: immunoSEQ multiplex PCR; TCRdb's copy keeps in-frame clones and lacks some. The sample has roughly 130,000 clones, 70% to 90% seen once; the top ten hold 5.8%. Sequencing used blood, obtained from a patient whose treatment included radiotherapy and nephrectomy. The chain uses TRBV9 and TRBJ1-4; D call uncertain. The receptor was isolated from a woman in her seventies with renal cell carcinoma. CDR3 bases: TGTGCCAGCAGCGTGTATAGGGAAAAACTGTTTTTT. It encodes CASSVYREKLFF.